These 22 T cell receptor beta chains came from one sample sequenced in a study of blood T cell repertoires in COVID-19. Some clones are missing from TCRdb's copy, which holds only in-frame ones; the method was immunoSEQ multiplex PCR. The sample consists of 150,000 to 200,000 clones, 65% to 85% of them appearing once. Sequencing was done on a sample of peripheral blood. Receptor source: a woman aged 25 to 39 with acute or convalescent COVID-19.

The CDR3 sequence: CAWKASVSQEAFF. Written as DNA, the CDR3 is TGTGCCTGGAAAGCTAGTGTAAGCCAAGAAGCTTTCTTT. The chain has TRBV30 and TRBJ1-1, with D uncertain. Germline CDR1 reads GTSNPN; CDR2 reads SVGIG (reference sequence). The ends were cut back, 4 bases at V and 8 bases at J, with 17 bases in the middle. The length of the CDR3 is 13 residues. Combining the CDR3 with reference TRBV30 and TRBJ1-1 gives the whole variable domain SQTIHQWPATLVQPVGSPLSLECTVEGTSNPNLYWYRQAAGRGLQLLFYSVGIGQISSEVPQNLSASRPQDRQFILSSKKLLLSDSGFYLCAWKASVSQEAFFGQGTRLTVV.

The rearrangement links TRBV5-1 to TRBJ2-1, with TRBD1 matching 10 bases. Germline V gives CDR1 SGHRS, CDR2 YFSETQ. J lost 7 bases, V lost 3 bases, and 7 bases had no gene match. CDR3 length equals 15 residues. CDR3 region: CASSSTGGYSNEQFF. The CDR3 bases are TGCGCCAGCAGCTCGACAGGGGGCTACTCTAATGAGCAGTTCTTC.

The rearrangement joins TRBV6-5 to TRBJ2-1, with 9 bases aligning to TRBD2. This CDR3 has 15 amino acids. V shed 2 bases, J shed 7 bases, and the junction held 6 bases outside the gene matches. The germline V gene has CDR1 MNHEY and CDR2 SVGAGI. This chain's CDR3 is CASSYGSGSYNEQFF. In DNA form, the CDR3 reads TGTGCCAGCAGTTACGGTAGCGGGAGTTATAATGAGCAGTTCTTC.

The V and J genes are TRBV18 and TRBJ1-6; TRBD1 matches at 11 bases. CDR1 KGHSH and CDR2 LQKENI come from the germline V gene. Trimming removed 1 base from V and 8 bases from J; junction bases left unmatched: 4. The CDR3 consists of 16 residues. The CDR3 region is CASSPLGTGGYSPLHF. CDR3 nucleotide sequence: TGTGCCAGCTCACCACTCGGGACAGGGGGGTATTCACCCCTCCACTTT. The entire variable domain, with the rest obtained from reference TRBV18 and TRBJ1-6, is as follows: NAGVMQNPRHLVRRRGQEARLRCSPMKGHSHVYWYRQLPEEGLKFMVYLQKENIIDESGMPKERFSAEFPKEGPSILRIQQVVRGDSAAYFCASSPLGTGGYSPLHFGNGTRLTVT.

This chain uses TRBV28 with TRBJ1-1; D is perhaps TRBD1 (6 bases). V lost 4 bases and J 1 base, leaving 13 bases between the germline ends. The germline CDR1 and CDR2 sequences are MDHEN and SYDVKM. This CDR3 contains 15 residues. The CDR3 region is CASSSPGGGNTEAFF. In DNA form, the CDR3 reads TGTGCCAGCAGTTCTCCGGGGGGCGGGAACACTGAAGCTTTCTTT.

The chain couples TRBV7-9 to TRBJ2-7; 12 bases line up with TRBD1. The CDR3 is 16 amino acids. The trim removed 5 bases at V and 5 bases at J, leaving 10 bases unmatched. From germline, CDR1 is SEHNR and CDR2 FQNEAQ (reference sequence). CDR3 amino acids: CASSPTPGQGADEQYF. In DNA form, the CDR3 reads TGTGCCAGCAGCCCAACCCCGGGACAGGGGGCCGACGAGCAGTACTTC.

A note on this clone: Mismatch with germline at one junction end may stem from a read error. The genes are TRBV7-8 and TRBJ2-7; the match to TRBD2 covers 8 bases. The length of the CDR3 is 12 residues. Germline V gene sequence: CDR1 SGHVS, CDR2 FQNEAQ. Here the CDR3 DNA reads TGTGCCAGCAGCTACCGGACTAGCTACTTCGTCTTC. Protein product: CASSYRTSYFVF.

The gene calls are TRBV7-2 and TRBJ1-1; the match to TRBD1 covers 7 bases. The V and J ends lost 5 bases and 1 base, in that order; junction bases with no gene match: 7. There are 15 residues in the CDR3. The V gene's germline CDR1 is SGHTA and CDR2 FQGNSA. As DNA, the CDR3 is TGTGCCAGCAGCCCCGGGGGACAGTGGAACACTGAAGCTTTCTTT. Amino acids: CASSPGGQWNTEAFF.

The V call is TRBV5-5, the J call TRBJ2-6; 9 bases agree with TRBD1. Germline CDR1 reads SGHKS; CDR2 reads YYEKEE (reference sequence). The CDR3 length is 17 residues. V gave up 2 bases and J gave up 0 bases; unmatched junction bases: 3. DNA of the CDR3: TGTGCCAGCAGCTTAACAGGGGGCGGCTCTGGGGCCAACGTCCTGACTTTC. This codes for CASSLTGGGSGANVLTF.

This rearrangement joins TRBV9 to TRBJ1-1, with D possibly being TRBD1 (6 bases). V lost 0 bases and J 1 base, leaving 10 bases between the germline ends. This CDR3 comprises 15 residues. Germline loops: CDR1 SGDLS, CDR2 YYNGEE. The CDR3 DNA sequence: TGTGCCAGCAGCGTAGACCCGACAGGGAACACTGAAGCTTTCTTT. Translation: CASSVDPTGNTEAFF.

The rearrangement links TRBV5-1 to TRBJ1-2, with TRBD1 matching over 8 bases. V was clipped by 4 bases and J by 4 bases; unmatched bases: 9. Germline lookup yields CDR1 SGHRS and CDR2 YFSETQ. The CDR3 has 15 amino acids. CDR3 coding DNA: TGCGCCAGCAGCCCAATAGGAGGACAGGGCTATGGCTACACCTTC. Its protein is CASSPIGGQGYGYTF.

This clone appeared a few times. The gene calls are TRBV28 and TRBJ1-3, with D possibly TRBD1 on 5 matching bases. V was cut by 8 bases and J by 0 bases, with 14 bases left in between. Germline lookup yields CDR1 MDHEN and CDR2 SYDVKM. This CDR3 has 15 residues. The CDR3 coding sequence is TGTGCCAGCCGGGCTCAGGGATACTCTGGAAACACCATATATTTT. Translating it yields CASRAQGYSGNTIYF.

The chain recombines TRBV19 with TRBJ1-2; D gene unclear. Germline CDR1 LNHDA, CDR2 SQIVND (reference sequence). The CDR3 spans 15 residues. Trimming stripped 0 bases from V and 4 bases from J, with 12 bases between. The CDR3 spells CASSIDPGRLYGYTF. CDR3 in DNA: TGTGCCAGTAGTATAGATCCCGGCAGGCTCTATGGCTACACCTTC.

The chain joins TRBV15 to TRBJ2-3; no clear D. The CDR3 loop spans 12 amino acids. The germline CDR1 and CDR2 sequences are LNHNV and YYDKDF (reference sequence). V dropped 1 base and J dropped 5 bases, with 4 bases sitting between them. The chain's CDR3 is CATSRVRDTQYF. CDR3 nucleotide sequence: TGTGCCACCAGCAGAGTCAGAGATACGCAGTATTTT.

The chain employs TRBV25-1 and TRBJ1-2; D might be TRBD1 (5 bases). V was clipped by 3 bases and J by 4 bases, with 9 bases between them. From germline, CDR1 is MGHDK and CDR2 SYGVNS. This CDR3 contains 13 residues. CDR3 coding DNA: TGTGCCAGCAGTGAGGGGGGTCCCTATGGCTACACCTTC. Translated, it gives CASSEGGPYGYTF.

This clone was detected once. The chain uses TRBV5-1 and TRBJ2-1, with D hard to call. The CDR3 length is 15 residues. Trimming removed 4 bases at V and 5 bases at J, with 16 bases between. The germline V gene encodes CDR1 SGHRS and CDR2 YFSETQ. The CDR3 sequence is CASSGKLDRDNEQFF. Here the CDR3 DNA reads TGCGCCAGCAGCGGAAAACTTGACCGGGACAATGAGCAGTTCTTC.

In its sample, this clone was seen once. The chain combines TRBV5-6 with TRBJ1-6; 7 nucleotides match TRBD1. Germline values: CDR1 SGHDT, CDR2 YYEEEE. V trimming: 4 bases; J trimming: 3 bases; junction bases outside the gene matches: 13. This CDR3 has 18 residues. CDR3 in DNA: TGTGCCAGCAGCCCACCGACAGGGAGGTCAATCTATAATTCACCCCTCCACTTT. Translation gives CASSPPTGRSIYNSPLHF. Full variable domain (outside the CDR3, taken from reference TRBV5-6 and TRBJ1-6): DAGVTQSPTHLIKTRGQQVTLRCSPKSGHDTVSWYQQALGQGPQFIFQYYEEEERQRGNFPDRFSGHQFPNYSSELNVNALLLGDSALYLCASSPPTGRSIYNSPLHFGNGTRLTVT.

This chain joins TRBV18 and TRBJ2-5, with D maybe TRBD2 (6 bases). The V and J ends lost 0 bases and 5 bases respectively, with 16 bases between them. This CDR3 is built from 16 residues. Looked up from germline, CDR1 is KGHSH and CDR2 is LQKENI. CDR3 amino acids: CASSPPSSGELETQYF. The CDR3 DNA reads TGTGCCAGCTCACCACCGTCCTCGGGGGAATTGGAGACCCAGTACTTC.

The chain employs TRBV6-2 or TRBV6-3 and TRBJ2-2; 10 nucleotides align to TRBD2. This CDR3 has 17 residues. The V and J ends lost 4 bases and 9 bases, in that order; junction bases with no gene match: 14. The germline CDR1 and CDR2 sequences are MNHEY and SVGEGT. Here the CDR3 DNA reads TGTGCCAGCAGTTCCCACGGACTAGCGGAGCCCCCACGGGAGCTGTTTTTT. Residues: CASSSHGLAEPPRELFF.

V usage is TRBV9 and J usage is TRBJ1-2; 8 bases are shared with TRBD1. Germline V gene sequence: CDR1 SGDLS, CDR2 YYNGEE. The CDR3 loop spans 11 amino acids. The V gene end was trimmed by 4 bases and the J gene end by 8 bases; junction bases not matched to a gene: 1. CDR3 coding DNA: TGTGCCAGCAGCACAGGGGGGGGCTACACCTTC. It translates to CASSTGGGYTF.

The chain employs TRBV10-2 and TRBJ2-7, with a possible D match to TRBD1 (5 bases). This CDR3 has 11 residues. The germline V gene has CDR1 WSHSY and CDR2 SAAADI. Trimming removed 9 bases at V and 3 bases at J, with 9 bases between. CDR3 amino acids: CASRDSYEQYF. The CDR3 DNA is TGCGCCAGTAGAGACAGCTACGAGCAGTACTTC.

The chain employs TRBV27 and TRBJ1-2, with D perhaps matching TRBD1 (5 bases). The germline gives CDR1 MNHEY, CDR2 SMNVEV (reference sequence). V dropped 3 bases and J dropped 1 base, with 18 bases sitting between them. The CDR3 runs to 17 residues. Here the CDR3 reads CASSLRGFQTYNYGYTF. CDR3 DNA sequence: TGTGCCAGCAGTTTGCGGGGGTTCCAAACCTATAACTATGGCTACACCTTC.